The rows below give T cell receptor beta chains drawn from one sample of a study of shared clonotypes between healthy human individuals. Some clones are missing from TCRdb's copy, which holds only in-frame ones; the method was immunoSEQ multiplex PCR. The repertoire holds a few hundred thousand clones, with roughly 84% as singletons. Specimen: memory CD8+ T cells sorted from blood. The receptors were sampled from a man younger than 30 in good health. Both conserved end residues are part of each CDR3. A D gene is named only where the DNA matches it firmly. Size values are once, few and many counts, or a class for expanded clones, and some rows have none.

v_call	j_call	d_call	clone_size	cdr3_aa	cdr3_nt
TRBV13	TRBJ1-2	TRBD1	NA	CASSSPGQGDYGYTF	TGTGCCAGCAGCTCTCCGGGACAGGGGGACTATGGCTACACCTTC
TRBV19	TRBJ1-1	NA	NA	CASYGVTEAFF	TGTGCCAGTTATGGTGTCACTGAAGCTTTCTTT
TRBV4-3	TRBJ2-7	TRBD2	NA	CASSQDTWTSGGREQYF	TGCGCCAGCAGCCAGGACACCTGGACTAGCGGGGGCCGAGAGCAGTACTTC
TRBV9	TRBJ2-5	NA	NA	CASSVVRPYGTQYF	TGTGCCAGCAGCGTAGTCAGGCCTTACGGGACCCAGTACTTC
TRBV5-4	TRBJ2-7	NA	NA	CASTARENYEQYF	TGTGCCAGCACCGCCAGGGAAAACTACGAGCAGTACTTC
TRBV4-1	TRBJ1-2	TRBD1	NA	CASSRDRDYGYTF	TGCGCCAGCAGTCGGGACAGGGACTATGGCTACACCTTC
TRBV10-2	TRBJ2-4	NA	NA	CASSESRLKLAKNIQYF	TGCGCCAGCAGTGAGTCCCGATTGAAACTAGCCAAAAACATTCAGTACTTC
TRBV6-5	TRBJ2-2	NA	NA	CASSYKGRTGELFF	TGTGCCAGCAGTTATAAGGGGCGGACCGGGGAGCTGTTTTTT
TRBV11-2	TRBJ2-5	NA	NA	CASSLVGWKETQYF	TGTGCCAGCAGCTTAGTTGGCTGGAAAGAGACCCAGTACTTC
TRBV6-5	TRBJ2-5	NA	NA	CASSYSVFGTQYF	TGTGCCAGCAGTTACTCGGTTTTCGGGACCCAGTACTTC
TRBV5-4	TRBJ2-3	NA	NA	CASSLPDGGEDTQYF	TGTGCCAGCAGCTTGCCAGACGGAGGTGAAGATACGCAGTATTTT
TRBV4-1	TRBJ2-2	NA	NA	CASSQDPGELFF	TGCGCCAGCAGCCAAGATCCCGGGGAGCTGTTTTTT
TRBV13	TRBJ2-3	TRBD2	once	CASSSWASGSTDTQYF	TGTGCCAGCAGCTCCTGGGCTAGCGGTAGCACAGATACGCAGTATTTT
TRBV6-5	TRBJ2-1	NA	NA	CASSYGAASYNEQFF	TGTGCCAGCAGTTACGGGGCAGCTTCCTACAATGAGCAGTTCTTC
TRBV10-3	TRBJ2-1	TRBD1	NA	CAISVKVWAKDREVYHEQFF	TGTGCCATCAGTGTAAAGGTCTGGGCCAAGGACAGGGAGGTTTATCATGAGCAGTTCTTC
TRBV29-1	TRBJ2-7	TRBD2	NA	CSVEDGLADEQYF	TGCAGCGTTGAAGACGGACTAGCGGACGAGCAGTACTTC
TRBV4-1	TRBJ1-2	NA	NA	CASSPTRQAGLGYTF	TGCGCCAGCAGCCCTACCCGACAGGCTGGTTTAGGCTACACCTTC
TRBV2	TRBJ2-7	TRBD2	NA	CASKTSASSSYEQYF	TGTGCCAGCAAAACTAGCGCCTCGAGCTCCTACGAGCAGTACTTC
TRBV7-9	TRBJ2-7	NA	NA	CASSTYRDSYEQYF	TGTGCCAGCAGCACCTACAGGGATTCCTACGAGCAGTACTTC
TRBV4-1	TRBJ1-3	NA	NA	CASSQAEAGNTIYF	TGCGCCAGCAGCCAAGCTGAGGCTGGAAACACCATATATTTT
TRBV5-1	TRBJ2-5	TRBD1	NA	CASSLDSRGETQYF	TGCGCCAGCAGTCTGGACAGCAGGGGGGAGACCCAGTACTTC
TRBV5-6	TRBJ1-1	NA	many	CASSFSGSNTEAFF	TGTGCCAGCAGCTTTTCCGGATCGAACACTGAAGCTTTCTTT
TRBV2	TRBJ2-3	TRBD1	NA	CASNGRGTDTQYF	TGTGCCAGCAACGGCAGGGGGACAGATACGCAGTATTTT